This paragraph covers one T cell receptor beta chain sequence. The sample belongs to a study of OX40 agonist ivuxolimab in advanced cancers. Profiled with immunoSEQ multiplex PCR; TCRdb holds only in-frame clones, not every one. Of about 73,000 clones listed, about nine tenths are singletons. Trimming took 4 bases from V and 4 from J; bases not matched to a gene: 5. The CDR3 consists of 15 residues. CDR1 and CDR2 (germline): LNHDA, SQIVND (reference sequence). The sequenced sample was CD4+ or CD8+ T cells sorted from blood, obtained in a trial of the OX40 agonist ivuxolimab. This TCR was sampled from an adult with an advanced solid tumor such as melanoma, head and neck, liver or kidney cancer. The genes are TRBV19 and TRBJ2-2; 8 nucleotides agree with TRBD2. CDR3 protein: CASSKASGPTGELFF. CDR3 bases: TGTGCCAGTAGTAAAGCTAGCGGGCCCACCGGGGAGCTGTTTTTT.